What follows describes a single T cell receptor (beta chain). The antigen is not known. V lost 6 bases and J lost 6; bases outside the gene matches: 9. The CDR3 is 15 amino acids. CDR1 and CDR2 from the germline V gene are SGHTA and FQGNSA. This sample is part of a study of cytomegalovirus exposure and HLA in healthy donors. The data were produced by immunoSEQ multiplex PCR, yet TCRdb's version contains in-frame clones alone and is incomplete. The sample includes roughly 80,000 clones, roughly 95% seen only once; the top ten take 2.5% to 3.5%. Study observations and caveats: The study designated fewer than 200 TCR beta chains cytomegalovirus-associated. Reportedly, cytomegalovirus status was diagnosed with high sensitivity and specificity.

The material sequenced was PBMCs. This TCR derives from a woman between 18 and 29 years old in good health and CMV-seropositive. The chain couples TRBV7-2 to TRBJ2-3; 10 positions agree with TRBD2. CDR3 bases: TGTGCCAGCAGTTCCGTGACTAGCGGGCCCGATACGCAGTATTTT. Translation gives CASSSVTSGPDTQYF.